This TCR beta chain was sequenced during a study of tumor-infiltrating lymphocytes in glioblastoma multiforme. Regarding the study as a whole: Only one glioblastoma patient had TCR and mutation analysis.

V was pared by 3 bases and J by 7 bases, with 21 bases between. The germline gives CDR1 DFQATT, CDR2 SNEGSKA (reference sequence). This CDR3 contains 15 residues. Regarding this clonotype: Its target is not known.

TCR beta libraries were built from RNA through three nested multiplex PCR rounds using modified ARM-PCR. TCRdb re-called the multiplex PCR reads through MiXCR, storing one row per CDR3 protein. This sample has some 15,000 distinct CDR3 sequences, with around 70% found just once. This chain joins TRBV20-1 and TRBJ1-2, with D possibly TRBD1 on 6 matching bases. The sequenced sample consisted of brain tumor tissue. The TCR sequence derives from a male donor with glioblastoma. CDR3 amino acids: CSARPRGGGAGGYTF. As DNA, the CDR3 is TGCAGTGCTAGGCCGCGGGGAGGGGGAGCAGGTGGCTACACCTTC.